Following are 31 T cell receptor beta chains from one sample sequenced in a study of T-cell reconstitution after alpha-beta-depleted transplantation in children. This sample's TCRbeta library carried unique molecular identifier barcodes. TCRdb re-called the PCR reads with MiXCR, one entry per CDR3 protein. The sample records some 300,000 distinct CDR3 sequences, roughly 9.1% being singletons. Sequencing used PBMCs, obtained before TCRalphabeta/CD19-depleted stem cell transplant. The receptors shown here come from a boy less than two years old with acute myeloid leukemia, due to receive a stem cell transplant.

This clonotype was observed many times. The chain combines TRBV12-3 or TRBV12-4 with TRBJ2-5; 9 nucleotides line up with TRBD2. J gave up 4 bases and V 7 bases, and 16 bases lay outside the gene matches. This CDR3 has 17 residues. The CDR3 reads CASTLRVLAGRGETQYF. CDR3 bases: TGTGCCAGCACCCTAAGGGTTCTAGCGGGGAGGGGAGAGACCCAGTACTTC.

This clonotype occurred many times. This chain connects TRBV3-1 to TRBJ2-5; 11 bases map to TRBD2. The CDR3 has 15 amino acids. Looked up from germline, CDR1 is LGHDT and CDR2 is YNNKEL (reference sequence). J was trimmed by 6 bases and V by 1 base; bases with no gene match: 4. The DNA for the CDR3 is TGTGCCAGCAGCCAAGTTACTAGCGGGGGTAAGACCCAGTACTTC. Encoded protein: CASSQVTSGGKTQYF.

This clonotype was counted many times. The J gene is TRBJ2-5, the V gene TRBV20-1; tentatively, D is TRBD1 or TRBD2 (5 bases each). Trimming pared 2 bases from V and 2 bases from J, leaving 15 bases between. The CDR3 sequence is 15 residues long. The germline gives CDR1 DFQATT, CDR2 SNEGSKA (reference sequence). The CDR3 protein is CSARNSGRTQETQYF. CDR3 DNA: TGCAGTGCTAGAAATTCGGGACGCACTCAAGAGACCCAGTACTTC.

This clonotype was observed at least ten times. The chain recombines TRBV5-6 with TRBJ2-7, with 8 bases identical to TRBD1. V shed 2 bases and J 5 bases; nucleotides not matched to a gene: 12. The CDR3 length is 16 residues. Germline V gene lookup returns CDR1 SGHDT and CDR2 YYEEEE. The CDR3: CASSFSPWETGDEQYF. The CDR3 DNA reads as TGTGCCAGCAGCTTTTCCCCCTGGGAGACAGGGGACGAGCAGTACTTC.

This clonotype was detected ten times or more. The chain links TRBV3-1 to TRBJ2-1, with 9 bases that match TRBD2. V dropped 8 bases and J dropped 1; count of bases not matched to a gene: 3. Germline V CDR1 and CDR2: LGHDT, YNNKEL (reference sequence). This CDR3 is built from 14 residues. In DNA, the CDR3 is TGTGCCAGCGCTAGCGGGATGTCCTACAATGAGCAGTTCTTC. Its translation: CASASGMSYNEQFF.

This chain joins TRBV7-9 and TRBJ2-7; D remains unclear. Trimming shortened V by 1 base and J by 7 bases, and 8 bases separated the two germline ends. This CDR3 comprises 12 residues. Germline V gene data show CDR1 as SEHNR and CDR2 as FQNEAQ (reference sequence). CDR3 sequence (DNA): TGTGCCAGCAGCTTAGACACGCTAGAGCAGTACTTC. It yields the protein CASSLDTLEQYF.

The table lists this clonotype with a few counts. As DNA, the CDR3 is TGCAGTGCTAGAGACCCCAGCGGGGGCGATAACACAGATACGCAGTATTTT. Translation: CSARDPSGGDNTDTQYF. This chain joins TRBV20-1 and TRBJ2-3; 8 bases are shared with TRBD2. The CDR3 contains 17 residues. The V and J ends lost 0 bases and 2 bases, in that order; junction bases with no gene match: 10. Looked up from germline, CDR1 is DFQATT and CDR2 is SNEGSKA (reference sequence).

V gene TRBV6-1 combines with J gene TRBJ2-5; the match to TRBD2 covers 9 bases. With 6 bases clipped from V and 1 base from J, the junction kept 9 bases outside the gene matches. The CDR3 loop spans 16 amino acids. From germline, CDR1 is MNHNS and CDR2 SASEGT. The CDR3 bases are TGTGCCAGCAGCCCCGGGCCTAGCGGGGTCCAAGAGACCCAGTACTTC. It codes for CASSPGPSGVQETQYF.

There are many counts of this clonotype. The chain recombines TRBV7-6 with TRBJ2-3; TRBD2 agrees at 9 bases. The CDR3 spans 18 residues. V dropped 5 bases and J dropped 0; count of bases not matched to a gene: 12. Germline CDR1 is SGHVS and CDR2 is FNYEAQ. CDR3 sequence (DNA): TGTGCCAGCAGCCCCGTGTTTCCTAGCGGGGAGAGCACAGATACGCAGTATTTT. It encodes CASSPVFPSGESTDTQYF.

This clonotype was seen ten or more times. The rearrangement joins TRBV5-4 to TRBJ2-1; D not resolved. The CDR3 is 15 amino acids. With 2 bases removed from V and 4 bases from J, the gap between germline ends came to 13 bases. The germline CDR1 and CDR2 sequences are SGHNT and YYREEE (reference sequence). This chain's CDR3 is CASSFPAFGYNEQFF. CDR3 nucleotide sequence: TGTGCCAGCAGCTTCCCCGCTTTTGGGTACAATGAGCAGTTCTTC.

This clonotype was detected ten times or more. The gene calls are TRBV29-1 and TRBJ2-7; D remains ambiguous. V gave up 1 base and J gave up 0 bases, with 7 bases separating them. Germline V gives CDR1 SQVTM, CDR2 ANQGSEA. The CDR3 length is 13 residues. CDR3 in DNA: TGCAGCGTTGAAGGTCAGTTCTCCTACGAGCAGTACTTC. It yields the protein CSVEGQFSYEQYF.

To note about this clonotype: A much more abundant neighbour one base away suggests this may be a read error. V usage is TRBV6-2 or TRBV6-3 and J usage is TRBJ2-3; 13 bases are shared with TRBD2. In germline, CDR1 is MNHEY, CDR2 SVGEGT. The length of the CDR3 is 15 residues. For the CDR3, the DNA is TGTGCCAGCACTTACTGGACTAGCGGGGGAGATACGCAGTATTTT. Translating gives CASTYWTSGGDTQYF.

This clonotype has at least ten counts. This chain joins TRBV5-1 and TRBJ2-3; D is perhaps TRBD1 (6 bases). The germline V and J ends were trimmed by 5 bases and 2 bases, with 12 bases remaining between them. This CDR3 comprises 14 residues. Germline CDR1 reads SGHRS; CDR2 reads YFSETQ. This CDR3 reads CASRKQGTTDTQYF. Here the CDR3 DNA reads TGCGCCAGCAGGAAGCAGGGGACCACAGATACGCAGTATTTT.

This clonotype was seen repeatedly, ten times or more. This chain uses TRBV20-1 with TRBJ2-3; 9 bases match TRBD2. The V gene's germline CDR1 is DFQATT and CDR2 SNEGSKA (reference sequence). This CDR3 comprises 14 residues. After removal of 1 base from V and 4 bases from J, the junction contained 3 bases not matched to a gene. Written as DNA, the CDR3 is TGCAGTGCTAGAGGGACTAGCGTAGCAGATACGCAGTATTTT. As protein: CSARGTSVADTQYF.

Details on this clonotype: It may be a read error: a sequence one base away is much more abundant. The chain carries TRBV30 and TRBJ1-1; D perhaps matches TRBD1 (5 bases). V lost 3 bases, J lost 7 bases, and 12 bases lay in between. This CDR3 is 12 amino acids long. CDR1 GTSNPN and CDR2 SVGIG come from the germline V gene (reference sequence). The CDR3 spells CAWRTVQVEAFF. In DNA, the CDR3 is TGTGCCTGGAGGACAGTACAGGTTGAAGCTTTCTTT.

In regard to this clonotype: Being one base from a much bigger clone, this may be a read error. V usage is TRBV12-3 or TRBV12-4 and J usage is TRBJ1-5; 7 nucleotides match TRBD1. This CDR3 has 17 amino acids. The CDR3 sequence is CTSSFWDTGVSNQPQHF. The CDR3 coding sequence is TGTACCAGCAGTTTTTGGGATACAGGGGTCAGTAATCAGCCCCAGCATTTT.

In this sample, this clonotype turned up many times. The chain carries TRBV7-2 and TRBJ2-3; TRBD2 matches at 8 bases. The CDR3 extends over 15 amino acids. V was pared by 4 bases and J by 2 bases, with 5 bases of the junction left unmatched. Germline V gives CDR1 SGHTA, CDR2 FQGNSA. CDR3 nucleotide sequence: TGTGCCAGCAGCTCAACTAGCGGATACACAGATACGCAGTATTTT. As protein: CASSSTSGYTDTQYF.

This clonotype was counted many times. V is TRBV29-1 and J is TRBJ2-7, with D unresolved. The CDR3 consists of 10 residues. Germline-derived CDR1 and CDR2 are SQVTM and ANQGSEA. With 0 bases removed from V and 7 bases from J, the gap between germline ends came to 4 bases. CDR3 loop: CSVEEGEQYF. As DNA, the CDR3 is TGCAGCGTTGAAGAGGGTGAGCAGTACTTC.

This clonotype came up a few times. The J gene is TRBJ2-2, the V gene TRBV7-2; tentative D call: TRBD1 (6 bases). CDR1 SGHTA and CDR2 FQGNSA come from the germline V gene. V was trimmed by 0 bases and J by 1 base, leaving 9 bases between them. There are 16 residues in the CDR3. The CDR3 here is CASSLAGTLNTGELFF. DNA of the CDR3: TGTGCCAGCAGCTTAGCAGGGACACTGAACACCGGGGAGCTGTTTTTT.

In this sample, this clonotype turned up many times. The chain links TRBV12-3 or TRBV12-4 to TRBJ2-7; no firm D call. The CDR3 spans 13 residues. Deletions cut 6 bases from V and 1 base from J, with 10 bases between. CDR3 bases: TGTGCCAGCAGCTTGACACCTTCCTACGAGCAGTACTTC. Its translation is CASSLTPSYEQYF.

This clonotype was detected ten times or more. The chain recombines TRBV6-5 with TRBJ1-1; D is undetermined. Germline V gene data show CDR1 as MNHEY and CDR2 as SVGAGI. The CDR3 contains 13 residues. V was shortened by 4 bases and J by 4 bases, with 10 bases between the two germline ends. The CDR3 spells CASSFMISTEAFF. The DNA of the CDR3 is TGTGCCAGCAGTTTTATGATTAGCACTGAAGCTTTCTTT.

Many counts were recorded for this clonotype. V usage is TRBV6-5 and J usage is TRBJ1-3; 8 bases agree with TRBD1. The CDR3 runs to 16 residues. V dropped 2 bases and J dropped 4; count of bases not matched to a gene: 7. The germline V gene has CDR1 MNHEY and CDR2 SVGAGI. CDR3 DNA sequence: TGTGCCAGCAGTTACACAGACGGACAGGGCGGAAACACCATATATTTT. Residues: CASSYTDGQGGNTIYF.

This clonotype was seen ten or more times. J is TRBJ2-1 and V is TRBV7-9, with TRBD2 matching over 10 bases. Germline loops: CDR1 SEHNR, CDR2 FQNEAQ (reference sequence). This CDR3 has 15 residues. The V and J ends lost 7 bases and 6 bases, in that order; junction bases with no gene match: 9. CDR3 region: CASNPWASGSNEQFF. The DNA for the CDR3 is TGTGCCAGCAACCCCTGGGCTAGCGGGAGCAATGAGCAGTTCTTC.

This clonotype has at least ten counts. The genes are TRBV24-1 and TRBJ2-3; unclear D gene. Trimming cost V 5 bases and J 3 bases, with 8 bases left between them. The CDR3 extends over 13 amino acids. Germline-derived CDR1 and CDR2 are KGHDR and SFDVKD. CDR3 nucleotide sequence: TGTGCCACCAGTGCCATCCCTACAGATACGCAGTATTTT. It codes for CATSAIPTDTQYF.

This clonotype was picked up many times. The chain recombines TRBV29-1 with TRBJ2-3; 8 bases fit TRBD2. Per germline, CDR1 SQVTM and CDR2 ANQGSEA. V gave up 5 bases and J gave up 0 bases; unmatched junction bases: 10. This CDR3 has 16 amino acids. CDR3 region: CSVSGPSGGSTDTQYF. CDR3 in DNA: TGCAGCGTTTCCGGACCGAGCGGGGGAAGCACAGATACGCAGTATTTT.

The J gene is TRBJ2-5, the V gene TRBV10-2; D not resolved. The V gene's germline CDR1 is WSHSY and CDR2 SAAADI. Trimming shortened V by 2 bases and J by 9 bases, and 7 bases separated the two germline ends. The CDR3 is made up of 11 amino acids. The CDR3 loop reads CASSEGWAQYF. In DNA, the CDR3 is TGCGCCAGCAGTGAGGGATGGGCCCAGTACTTC.

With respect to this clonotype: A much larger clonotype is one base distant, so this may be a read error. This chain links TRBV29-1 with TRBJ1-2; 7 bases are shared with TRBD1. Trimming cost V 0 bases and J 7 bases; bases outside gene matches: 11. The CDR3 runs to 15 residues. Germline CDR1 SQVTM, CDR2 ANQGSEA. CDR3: CSVEDEGQRAGGYTF. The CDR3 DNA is TGCAGCGTTGAAGATGAGGGACAGAGGGCTGGTGGCTACACCTTC.

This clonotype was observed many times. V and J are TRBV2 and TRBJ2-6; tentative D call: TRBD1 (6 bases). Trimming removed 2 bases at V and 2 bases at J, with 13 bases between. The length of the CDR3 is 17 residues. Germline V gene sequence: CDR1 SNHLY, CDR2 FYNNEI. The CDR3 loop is CASSEMGPGAGANVLTF. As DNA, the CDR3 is TGTGCCAGCAGTGAAATGGGGCCAGGGGCTGGGGCCAACGTCCTGACTTTC.

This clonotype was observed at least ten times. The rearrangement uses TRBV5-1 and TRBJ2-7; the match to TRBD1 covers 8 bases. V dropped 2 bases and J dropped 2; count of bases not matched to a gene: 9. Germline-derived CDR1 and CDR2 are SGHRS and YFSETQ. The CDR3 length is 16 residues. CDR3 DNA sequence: TGCGCCAGCAGCTTCGACTGGGACAGGATGACCTACGAGCAGTACTTC. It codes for CASSFDWDRMTYEQYF.

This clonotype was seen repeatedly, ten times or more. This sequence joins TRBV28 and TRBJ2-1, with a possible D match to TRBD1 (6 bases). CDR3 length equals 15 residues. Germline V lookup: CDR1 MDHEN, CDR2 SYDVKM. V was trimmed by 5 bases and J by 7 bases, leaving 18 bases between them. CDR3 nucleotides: TGTGCCAGCAGTGCCCCCCAGGCAGGGGTGAATGAGCAGTTCTTC. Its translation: CASSAPQAGVNEQFF.

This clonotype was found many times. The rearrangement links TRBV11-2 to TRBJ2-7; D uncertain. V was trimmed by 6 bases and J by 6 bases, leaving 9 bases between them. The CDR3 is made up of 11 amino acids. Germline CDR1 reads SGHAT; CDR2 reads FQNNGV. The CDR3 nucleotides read TGTGCCAGCAGAAGTGGAGTCGAGCAGTACTTC. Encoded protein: CASRSGVEQYF.